The present T cell receptor beta chain was sequenced within a study of PD-1 blockade in classical Hodgkin lymphoma (TCRdb year 2020). For the wider study: To define a peripheral blood immune signature of response to PD-1 blockade in classical Hodgkin lymphoma, the study combined TCR beta sequencing with CyTOF.

The Qiagen DNeasy kit was used to extract genomic DNA from unsorted PBMCs and from the negatively selected CD4+ and CD8+ fractions. TCR beta CDR3 regions were amplified by immunoSEQ multiplex PCR using primers annealing to V and J segments. A synthetic immune receptor repertoire was used to minimize amplification bias, and any remaining bias was removed computationally after sequencing. Per the authors' processing: Repertoire diversity was quantified as the Shannon entropy index using custom Python scripts. Unsorted, CD4+ and CD8+ repertoires were analyzed separately, except for combined analyses in which CD4+ and CD8+ sequences were merged in silico. The table comes from immuneACCESS by way of TCRdb, which keeps in-frame sequences with V and J called. Part of the clones is missing from these tables; in studies checked, under half for an unresolved V gene and the rest for unknown reasons. That table supplies the V and J calls and clone size; D and trimming were determined from the DNA. This sample gives 17,000 or so clones in total; roughly 87% of them show up just once. The biggest ten clones account for almost 4% of the sample.

The time point label of this sample denotes: newly diagnosed, previously untreated cHL patient sample. To serve as a comparison group for the relapsed/refractory trial patients, PBMCs were sequenced from patients with newly diagnosed, previously untreated classical Hodgkin lymphoma. Peripheral blood was collected in 8 mL Vacutainer Cell Preparation Tubes, from which PBMCs were isolated by centrifugation and then cryopreserved. Paper-wide results and their limitations: The study covered only a single clinical trial cohort, and the causes of the repertoire differences, possibly disease activity or prior therapy, were still not defined. Baseline TCR diversity was reported as lower in newly diagnosed patients than in healthy donors, and lower still in relapsed/refractory patients.

On this clone: The antigen it binds to is not known. Base qualities are not recorded, but no much larger clone differs from it by a single base.

This TCR derives from a human donor with classical Hodgkin lymphoma. Material: peripheral blood mononuclear cells (PBMCs).

This receptor carries the CDR3 CASSLAFGDYGNTIYF. The DNA sequence is TGTGCCAGCAGCTTAGCGTTCGGTGATTACGGAAACACCATATATTTT. The chain employs TRBV7-9 and TRBJ1-3, with the identity of the D gene unclear. In the germline V gene (reference sequence), CDR1 corresponds to SEHNR and CDR2 to FQNEAQ. The CDR3 holds 16 amino acids from the cysteine to the phenylalanine. CDR3 DNA only is kept here, 48 bases in frame from base 1. V is shortened by 0 bases, J by 4 bases, and the region joining them spans 13 bases.